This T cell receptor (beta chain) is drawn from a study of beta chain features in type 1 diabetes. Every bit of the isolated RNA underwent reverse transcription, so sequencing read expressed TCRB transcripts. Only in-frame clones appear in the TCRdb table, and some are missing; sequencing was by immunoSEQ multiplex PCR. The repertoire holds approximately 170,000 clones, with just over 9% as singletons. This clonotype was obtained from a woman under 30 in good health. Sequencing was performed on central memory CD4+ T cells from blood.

The CDR3 DNA reads as TGCGCCAGCAGCCAAGACACCGGGACTAGAATCAATGAGCAGTTCTTC. Encoded protein: CASSQDTGTRINEQFF. This sequence joins TRBV4-3 and TRBJ2-1, with 8 nucleotides matching TRBD2. This CDR3 has 16 residues. With V trimmed by 0 bases and J by 6 bases, 7 bases remained unmatched. Germline V gives CDR1 LGHNA, CDR2 YSLEER.